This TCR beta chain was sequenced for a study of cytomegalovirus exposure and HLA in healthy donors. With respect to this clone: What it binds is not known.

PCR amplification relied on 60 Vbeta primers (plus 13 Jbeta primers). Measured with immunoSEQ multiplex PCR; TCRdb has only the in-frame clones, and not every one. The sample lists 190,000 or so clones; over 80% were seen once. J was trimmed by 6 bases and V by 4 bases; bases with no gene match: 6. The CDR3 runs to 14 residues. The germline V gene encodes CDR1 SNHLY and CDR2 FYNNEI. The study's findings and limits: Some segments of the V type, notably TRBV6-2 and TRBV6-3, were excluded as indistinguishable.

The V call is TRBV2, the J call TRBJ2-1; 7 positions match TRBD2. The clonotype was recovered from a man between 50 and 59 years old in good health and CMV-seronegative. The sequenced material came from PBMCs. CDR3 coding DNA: TGTGCCAGCAGTGTGCGGGAGATAACCAATGAGCAGTTCTTC. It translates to CASSVREITNEQFF.